The clone carrying this T cell receptor beta chain was recorded many times. What it binds is not known. This sample stems from a study of CD8 T cells in ankylosing spondylitis. Study-wide points: Prior work had noted some motif variants in reactive arthritis blood and synovial fluid. The authors found the disease-linked clones to be CD8+ and relatively rare in peripheral blood.

Quantitative molecular-barcoded 5'-RACE generated the TCR beta libraries. TCRdb re-called the 5' RACE reads with MiXCR, one entry per CDR3 protein. The sample gives around 33,000 distinct CDR3 sequences, more than 5.5% of which show up once; under 12% is in the top ten. The V and J ends lost 7 bases and 7 bases respectively, with 8 bases between them. CDR3 length equals 12 residues. The germline gives CDR1 LGHDT, CDR2 YNNKEL (reference sequence). The sequence came from a male donor with ankylosing spondylitis or in good health (not recorded which). The chain carries TRBV3-1 and TRBJ1-6; D call uncertain. The source material was blood, either unsorted or a sorted T cell fraction (not recorded which). The CDR3 DNA follows: TGTGCCAGCAAGGATGGGAATTCACCCCTCCACTTT. It specifies CASKDGNSPLHF.